A single sample is the source of the 8 T cell receptor beta chains below, sequenced in a study of human thymus T cells. Clones were read by immunoSEQ multiplex PCR, and TCRdb kept only the in-frame ones, dropping some. This table has about 78,000 clones, around 96% appearing once. Thymus was obtained from resections taken during corrective heart surgery. Sequencing was carried out using thymus tissue. These receptor sequences come from a boy younger than two with a congenital heart defect but otherwise immunologically healthy.

The rearrangement links TRBV11-2 to TRBJ2-5; TRBD2 matches 8 bases. Germline V gives CDR1 SGHAT, CDR2 FQNNGV. With 2 bases clipped from V and 5 bases from J, the junction kept 10 bases outside the gene matches. The CDR3 consists of 16 residues. The CDR3, as DNA: TGTGCCAGCAGCTTAAAACCCCCATCGGGAGGGGAGACCCAGTACTTC. It yields the protein CASSLKPPSGGETQYF.

The chain uses TRBV5-1 and TRBJ2-7, with 7 positions matching TRBD1. There are 14 residues in the CDR3. V shed 3 bases, J shed 4 bases, and the junction held 7 bases outside the gene matches. Germline V gene data show CDR1 as SGHRS and CDR2 as YFSETQ. The CDR3 coding sequence is TGCGCCAGCAGCTCTGACAGGGTTGGTTACGAGCAGTACTTC. Residues: CASSSDRVGYEQYF.

The V and J genes are TRBV28 and TRBJ2-1; D may match TRBD1 or TRBD2 (5 bases each). Germline loops: CDR1 MDHEN, CDR2 SYDVKM. The CDR3 length is 12 residues. V was shortened by 6 bases and J by 12 bases, with 15 bases between the two germline ends. In DNA form, the CDR3 reads TGTGCCAGCAGCCGCCCGGGGCAGGGGCAGTTCTTC. The encoded protein is CASSRPGQGQFF.

This clone appeared once. This rearrangement joins TRBV19 to TRBJ1-6; weak D call: TRBD1 (6 bases). The CDR3 runs 15 residues. The V end lost 3 bases, the J end lost 2 bases, and 8 bases lay between the germline ends. The germline gives CDR1 LNHDA, CDR2 SQIVND (reference sequence). CDR3 protein: CASSMSGAYNSPLHF. CDR3 DNA sequence: TGTGCCAGTAGTATGTCAGGGGCCTATAATTCACCCCTCCACTTT.

V is TRBV5-4 and J is TRBJ1-1; D might be TRBD1 (5 bases). Germline loops: CDR1 SGHNT, CDR2 YYREEE (reference sequence). Trimming pared 2 bases from V and 1 base from J, leaving 9 bases between. This CDR3 is built from 14 residues. In DNA form, the CDR3 reads TGTGCCAGCAGCTTAGGGACGGGGAACACTGAAGCTTTCTTT. It yields the protein CASSLGTGNTEAFF.

The V and J genes are TRBV29-1 and TRBJ2-3; 9 nucleotides match TRBD2. Germline CDR1 is SQVTM and CDR2 is ANQGSEA. The V segment lost 0 bases and the J segment 2 bases; nucleotides outside the gene matches: 6. The CDR3 covers 16 residues. This CDR3 is CSVEELAGDTTDTQYF. The CDR3 coding sequence is TGCAGCGTTGAAGAACTAGCGGGTGACACCACAGATACGCAGTATTTT.

The rearrangement joins TRBV30 to TRBJ1-6; unclear D gene. Germline-derived CDR1 and CDR2 are GTSNPN and SVGIG (reference sequence). V was cut by 4 bases and J by 0 bases, with 16 bases left in between. The CDR3 loop spans 17 amino acids. The CDR3 here is CAWNASPLSSYNSPLHF. CDR3 nucleotides: TGTGCCTGGAATGCATCCCCGCTTAGCTCCTATAATTCACCCCTCCACTTT.

This chain links TRBV19 with TRBJ2-2; D remains ambiguous. From germline, CDR1 is LNHDA and CDR2 SQIVND (reference sequence). This CDR3 comprises 13 residues. The germline V and J ends were trimmed by 0 bases and 6 bases, with 5 bases remaining between them. The CDR3: CASSIEGAGELFF. The DNA of the CDR3 is TGTGCCAGTAGTATAGAGGGCGCCGGGGAGCTGTTTTTT.